Below, 9 T cell receptor beta chains from the same sample are listed, as sequenced in a study of T cells in Graves' hyperthyroidism and ophthalmopathy. TCR beta CDR3 region amplification was performed from RNA transcripts. The TCR CDR3 first-round RT-PCR relied on the HTBI primer set. TCRdb ran MiXCR on the multiplex PCR reads and lists one entry per CDR3 protein. This table holds roughly 500,000 distinct CDR3 sequences, about 16% found once. Specimen: blood. These TCRs come from a woman under 40 with Graves' ophthalmopathy.

A few counts support this clonotype. This chain uses TRBV5-1 with TRBJ1-1, with D hard to call. The CDR3 has 13 amino acids. V lost 4 bases to trimming and J lost 0 bases, with 7 bases between them. Per germline, CDR1 SGHRS and CDR2 YFSETQ. CDR3 protein: CASSTQMNTEAFF. The CDR3 region has the DNA TGCGCCAGCAGCACACAGATGAACACTGAAGCTTTCTTT.

The V call is TRBV7-2, the J call TRBJ1-6, with TRBD1 identical over 7 bases. The J segment lost 5 bases and the V segment lost 2 bases, leaving 12 bases of the junction unmatched. Germline V lookup: CDR1 SGHTA, CDR2 FQGNSA. The CDR3 totals 18 residues. The CDR3 sequence is CASSLPLSGGTDNSPLHF. Here the CDR3 DNA reads TGTGCCAGCAGCTTACCCTTATCCGGGGGGACAGATAATTCACCCCTCCACTTT.

The gene calls are TRBV28 and TRBJ1-6; D gene unclear. V shed 7 bases and J shed 5 bases, with 12 bases lying between them. CDR1 is MDHEN, CDR2 SYDVKM, per germline. The CDR3 totals 14 residues. CDR3 DNA sequence: TGTGCCAGCACGGGGTCCCTCAATAATTCACCCCTCCACTTT. Translation gives CASTGSLNNSPLHF. Combining the CDR3 with reference TRBV28 and TRBJ1-6 gives the whole variable domain DVKVTQSSRYLVKRTGEKVFLECVQDMDHENMFWYRQDPGLGLRLIYFSYDVKMKEKGDIPEGYSVSREKKERFSLILESASTNQTSMYLCASTGSLNNSPLHFGNGTRLTVT.

As concerns this clonotype: Given a much more abundant clone one base away, this may be a read error. V gene TRBV20-1 combines with J gene TRBJ2-7; possibly TRBD2 for D (5 bases). The CDR3 is 13 residues long. V lost 4 bases to trimming and J lost 2 bases, with 12 bases between them. Germline CDR1 DFQATT, CDR2 SNEGSKA (reference sequence). The CDR3 spells CSANGVSPYEQYF. In nucleotides, the CDR3 is TGCAGTGCTAACGGGGTGAGCCCCTACGAGCAGTACTTC.

The chain has TRBV27 and TRBJ2-7; D may be TRBD1 (5 bases). With 5 bases removed from V and 2 bases from J, the gap between germline ends came to 22 bases. The germline gives CDR1 MNHEY, CDR2 SMNVEV (reference sequence). The CDR3 spans 17 residues. CDR3 nucleotides: TGTGCCAGCAGTCCAAACGCCCCCGGCAGGGCCGCCTACGAGCAGTACTTC. Translating it yields CASSPNAPGRAAYEQYF.

The gene calls are TRBV7-2 and TRBJ2-3, with D uncertain. This CDR3 has 16 residues. The germline V gene encodes CDR1 SGHTA and CDR2 FQGNSA. Trimming cost V 6 bases and J 0 bases, with 16 bases left between them. The CDR3: CASSPRLLSSTDTQYF. CDR3 in DNA: TGTGCCAGCAGTCCCCGCCTACTATCTAGCACAGATACGCAGTATTTT.

The chain uses TRBV7-9 and TRBJ2-2, with D unresolved. Germline V lookup: CDR1 SEHNR, CDR2 FQNEAQ (reference sequence). There are 14 residues in the CDR3. Trimming stripped 5 bases from V and 6 bases from J, with 13 bases between. The CDR3 DNA sequence: TGTGCCAGCAGCAGGAGACATCCGGCCGGGGAGCTGTTTTTT. Translating it yields CASSRRHPAGELFF.

The genes are TRBV6-9 and TRBJ1-2; 9 bases match TRBD1. Unmatched junction bases numbered 7, after V lost 4 bases and J lost 4 bases. CDR3 size: 15 residues. Germline loops: CDR1 MNHGY, CDR2 SVAAGI. For the CDR3, the DNA is TGTGCCAGCAGTTCGGCCGGGACAGGGACCTATGGCTACACCTTC. It is translated as CASSSAGTGTYGYTF.

This clonotype has only a few counts. A read error may be the cause here, since a much bigger clone is one base away. V and J are TRBV18 and TRBJ2-3; 8 bases align to TRBD1. The V and J ends lost 8 bases and 3 bases, in that order; junction bases with no gene match: 10. Germline assignment: CDR1 KGHSH and CDR2 LQKENI. This CDR3 has 15 amino acids. The CDR3 here is CASPRRTGSTDTQYF. The CDR3 region has the DNA TGTGCCAGCCCCCGAAGGACAGGGTCGACAGATACGCAGTATTTT.